The T cell receptor beta chain described here comes from a study of blood T cell repertoires in COVID-19. Overall study context: Researchers got acute and convalescent COVID-19 samples from the United States, Italy and Spain. PBMCs, B-cell-depleted T cells, or T cells were the source of the cDNA or gDNA that made up the material.

Patients from Seattle were sampled longitudinally, starting during active infection. In the original processing: Reference gene primers were amplified, and this amplification served to estimate nucleated cell counts. TCRdb's copy holds only in-frame clones and misses some; the assay was immunoSEQ multiplex PCR. For V, J and clone size, that table is used; D and trimming come from the DNA. This table holds approximately 210,000 clones, around four fifths found once. This CDR3 contains 14 residues. Deletions cut 3 bases from V and 5 bases from J, with 13 bases between. Germline V gene lookup returns CDR1 LNHDA and CDR2 SQIVND (reference sequence).

The clonotype was recovered from a man aged 55 to 69 with COVID-19, enrolled during active disease. The V and J genes are TRBV19 and TRBJ1-2, with a weak D call TRBD1 (6 bases). The sample consisted of peripheral blood. The CDR3 DNA reads TGTGCCAGTAGTATCGTCCCAGGGGATTATGGCTACACCTTC. Its translation: CASSIVPGDYGYTF.